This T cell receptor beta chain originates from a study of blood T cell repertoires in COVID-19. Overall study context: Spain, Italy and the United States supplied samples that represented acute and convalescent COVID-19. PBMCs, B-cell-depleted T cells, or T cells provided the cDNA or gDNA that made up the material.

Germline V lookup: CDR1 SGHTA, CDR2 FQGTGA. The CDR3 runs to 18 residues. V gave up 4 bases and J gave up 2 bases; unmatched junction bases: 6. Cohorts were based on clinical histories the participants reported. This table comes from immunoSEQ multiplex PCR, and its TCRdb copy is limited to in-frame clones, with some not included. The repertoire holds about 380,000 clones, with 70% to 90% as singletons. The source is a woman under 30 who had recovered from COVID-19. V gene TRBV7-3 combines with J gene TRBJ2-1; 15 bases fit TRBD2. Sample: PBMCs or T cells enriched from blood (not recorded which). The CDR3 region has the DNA TGTGCCAGCAGCTCCGGACTAGCGGGGGGGCCGACCTACAATGAGCAGTTCTTC. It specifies CASSSGLAGGPTYNEQFF.